These 32 T cell receptor beta chains share one sample of origin, sequenced in a study of blood T cell repertoires in COVID-19. Sequencing used immunoSEQ multiplex PCR; TCRdb keeps in-frame clones, though not all of them. In the table there are 95,000 to 100,000 clones, 84% of which are singletons. The sample comprised peripheral blood. These receptors all come from a human donor in a cohort sampled during active COVID-19.

The chain recombines TRBV18 with TRBJ2-3; possibly TRBD1 for D (6 bases). Germline CDR1 KGHSH, CDR2 LQKENI. The CDR3 length is 15 residues. V was pared by 5 bases and J by 0 bases, with 12 bases between. The CDR3 loop is CASSRDTTSTDTQYF. CDR3 nucleotide sequence: TGTGCCAGCTCAAGGGACACCACTAGCACAGATACGCAGTATTTT. Supplemented by reference TRBV18 and TRBJ2-3, the full variable domain reads NAGVMQNPRHLVRRRGQEARLRCSPMKGHSHVYWYRQLPEEGLKFMVYLQKENIIDESGMPKERFSAEFPKEGPSILRIQQVVRGDSAAYFCASSRDTTSTDTQYFGPGTRLTVL.

This chain links TRBV5-1 with TRBJ2-3; no clear D. The CDR3 contains 14 residues. Trimming pared 0 bases from V and 2 bases from J, leaving 7 bases between. Germline-derived CDR1 and CDR2 are SGHRS and YFSETQ. CDR3: CASSLAKPTDTQYF. In nucleotides, the CDR3 is TGCGCCAGCAGCTTGGCCAAGCCCACAGATACGCAGTATTTT. Drawing the rest from reference TRBV5-1 and TRBJ2-3, the complete variable domain is KAGVTQTPRYLIKTRGQQVTLSCSPISGHRSVSWYQQTPGQGLQFLFEYFSETQRNKGNFPGRFSGRQFSNSRSEMNVSTLELGDSALYLCASSLAKPTDTQYFGPGTRLTVL.

This clone is a singleton in its sample. The gene calls are TRBV2 and TRBJ1-1, with D possibly matching TRBD1 (6 bases). Between the trimmed V and J ends, which lost 5 bases and 8 bases, there was a span of 9 bases. The CDR3 totals 11 residues. CDR1 is SNHLY, CDR2 FYNNEI, per germline. The CDR3 region has the DNA TGTGCCAGCAGTCCACAGGGAGAAGCTTTCTTT. It yields the protein CASSPQGEAFF.

V gene TRBV7-9 combines with J gene TRBJ1-4; TRBD1 agrees at 9 bases. CDR1 is SEHNR, CDR2 FQNEAQ, per germline (reference sequence). J lost 3 bases, V lost 8 bases, and 7 bases had no gene match. There are 15 residues in the CDR3. CDR3 sequence: CASPRDRDSNEKLFF. CDR3 nucleotide sequence: TGTGCCAGCCCCCGGGACAGGGACTCTAATGAAAAACTGTTTTTT.

V usage is TRBV6-1 and J usage is TRBJ2-1; TRBD2 might be the D (5 bases). Germline values: CDR1 MNHNS, CDR2 SASEGT. The CDR3 extends over 15 amino acids. The V end was cut by 2 bases, the J end by 1 base, with 9 bases between. The CDR3 reads CASSETRGSYNEQFF. In nucleotides, the CDR3 is TGTGCCAGCAGTGAAACCCGGGGTTCCTACAATGAGCAGTTCTTC.

This sequence joins TRBV18 and TRBJ2-1, with 11 nucleotides matching TRBD2. The trim removed 0 bases at V and 6 bases at J, leaving 7 bases unmatched. Germline loops: CDR1 KGHSH, CDR2 LQKENI. The CDR3 loop spans 17 amino acids. The CDR3 loop is CASSPPGVAGGPNEQFF. For the CDR3, the DNA is TGTGCCAGCTCACCACCGGGGGTAGCGGGGGGGCCCAATGAGCAGTTCTTC.

The chain has TRBV9 and TRBJ1-1; TRBD1 agrees at 7 bases. The CDR3 totals 18 residues. Germline CDR1 is SGDLS and CDR2 is YYNGEE. V lost 0 bases to trimming and J lost 1 base; unmatched junction nucleotides: 12. CDR3 loop: CASSVESFTGTENTEAFF. The CDR3 coding sequence is TGTGCCAGCAGCGTAGAAAGTTTCACCGGGACAGAGAACACTGAAGCTTTCTTT.

The rearrangement uses TRBV5-1 and TRBJ2-5; D might be TRBD1 (6 bases). The V gene's germline CDR1 is SGHRS and CDR2 YFSETQ. Trimming took 0 bases from V and 5 from J, leaving 11 bases between them. The CDR3 sequence is 14 residues long. DNA of the CDR3: TGCGCCAGCAGCTTGGGTACAGGGTGGGAGACCCAGTACTTC. Translated, it gives CASSLGTGWETQYF.

This chain links TRBV24-1 with TRBJ2-5; TRBD2 is a possible D gene (6 bases). This CDR3 has 15 residues. Looked up from germline, CDR1 is KGHDR and CDR2 is SFDVKD. Trimming took off 4 bases at V and 1 base at J, with 12 bases between the two ends. The CDR3 loop reads CATSDPGTVQETQYF. The CDR3 coding sequence is TGTGCCACCAGTGACCCGGGGACTGTCCAAGAGACCCAGTACTTC.

The rearrangement uses TRBV28 and TRBJ2-7; D is perhaps TRBD1 (5 bases). V dropped 3 bases and J dropped 11 bases, with 11 bases sitting between them. This CDR3 contains 11 residues. Germline assignment: CDR1 MDHEN and CDR2 SYDVKM. CDR3 sequence reads: CASSLKGVEYF. Here the CDR3 DNA reads TGTGCCAGCAGTTTGAAAGGGGTAGAGTACTTC. The full variable domain, rest sourced from reference TRBV28 and TRBJ2-7, is DVKVTQSSRYLVKRTGEKVFLECVQDMDHENMFWYRQDPGLGLRLIYFSYDVKMKEKGDIPEGYSVSREKKERFSLILESASTNQTSMYLCASSLKGVEYFGPGTRLTVT.

The V gene is TRBV3-1 (or the pseudogene TRBV3-2), the J gene TRBJ2-5; TRBD2 matches at 9 bases. V shed 2 bases and J 7 bases; nucleotides not matched to a gene: 11. CDR1 is LGHDT, CDR2 YNNKEL, per germline (reference sequence). There are 16 residues in the CDR3. DNA for the CDR3: TGTGCCAGCAGCCAATGGGGCGGGGGGGCTCCCGGGACCCAGTACTTC. This gives the protein CASSQWGGGAPGTQYF.

V usage is TRBV25-1 and J usage is TRBJ1-2, with no clear D. Trimming removed 8 bases from V and 1 base from J, with 11 bases in between. Germline V CDR1 and CDR2: MGHDK, SYGVNS. The CDR3 has 13 amino acids. CDR3 nucleotide sequence: TGTGCCAGCTCCTCTGGCATTAACTATGGCTACACCTTC. Amino acid sequence: CASSSGINYGYTF.

This clone was seen a single time. The gene calls are TRBV6-4 and TRBJ1-2; D is unclear. The V end was cut by 6 bases, the J end by 11 bases, with 19 bases between. The CDR3 has 13 residues. Germline V gene data show CDR1 as MRHNA and CDR2 as SNTAGT. The CDR3: CASRLFPSRVYTF. CDR3 sequence (DNA): TGTGCCAGCAGACTATTTCCGTCCCGGGTTTACACCTTC.

This chain joins TRBV5-4 and TRBJ1-4; no definite D call. This CDR3 has 13 amino acids. V was cut by 2 bases and J by 8 bases, with 10 bases left in between. Germline lookup yields CDR1 SGHNT and CDR2 YYREEE (reference sequence). The CDR3 region is CASSFLSGEKLFF. In DNA form, the CDR3 reads TGTGCCAGCAGCTTCCTCAGCGGCGAAAAACTGTTTTTT.

V and J are TRBV19 and TRBJ2-6; maybe TRBD1 (6 bases). Germline V lookup: CDR1 LNHDA, CDR2 SQIVND (reference sequence). The CDR3 sequence is 18 residues long. V was shortened by 9 bases and J by 0 bases, with 21 bases between the two germline ends. Here the CDR3 reads CASHRQAFESSGANVLTF. The CDR3 bases are TGTGCCAGCCATCGACAGGCCTTCGAGAGCTCTGGGGCCAACGTCCTGACTTTC.

The V call is TRBV28, the J call TRBJ2-2; D unclear. Germline values: CDR1 MDHEN, CDR2 SYDVKM. Trimming took 1 base from V and 0 from J, leaving 6 bases between them. CDR3 length: 15 residues. The DNA for the CDR3 is TGTGCCAGCAGTTTATTTCAGACGAACACCGGGGAGCTGTTTTTT. As protein: CASSLFQTNTGELFF.

This clone was recorded once. The rearrangement joins TRBV6-5 to TRBJ2-7; 8 bases match TRBD1. Trimming at V came to 9 bases and at J to 0 bases, leaving 4 bases not matched to a gene. This CDR3 spans 13 amino acids. Germline CDR1 and CDR2: MNHEY and SVGAGI. The CDR3 region is CASTGGPSYEQYF. In DNA, the CDR3 is TGTGCCAGTACAGGGGGTCCCTCCTACGAGCAGTACTTC.

The gene calls are TRBV5-6 and TRBJ2-7; 7 bases align to TRBD1. Germline V lookup: CDR1 SGHDT, CDR2 YYEEEE. The CDR3 runs to 15 residues. After removal of 6 bases from V and 3 bases from J, the junction contained 12 bases not matched to a gene. For the CDR3, the DNA is TGTGCCAGCACCATCCACCTATCAGGGGGCTACGAGCAGTACTTC. This codes for CASTIHLSGGYEQYF.

This clone was found a few times. This chain connects TRBV10-3 to TRBJ2-7; perhaps TRBD2 as D (5 bases). From germline, CDR1 is ENHRY and CDR2 SYGVKD. Trimming took off 3 bases at V and 0 bases at J, with 6 bases between the two ends. The CDR3 is made up of 13 amino acids. CDR3 nucleotides: TGTGCCATCAGTGACGGGGTCTCCTACGAGCAGTACTTC. Translating it yields CAISDGVSYEQYF.

V gene TRBV12-3 or TRBV12-4 combines with J gene TRBJ2-3; D is uncertain. The CDR3 totals 13 residues. Trimming removed 6 bases at V and 0 bases at J, with 7 bases between. The CDR3 loop is CASSRTSTDTQYF. The DNA of the CDR3 is TGTGCCAGCAGCCGTACTAGCACAGATACGCAGTATTTT.

The gene calls are TRBV6-5 and TRBJ2-2, with 8 nucleotides matching TRBD2. V dropped 7 bases and J dropped 5; count of bases not matched to a gene: 6. Germline V lookup: CDR1 MNHEY, CDR2 SVGAGI. The CDR3 is made up of 14 amino acids. The CDR3 DNA is TGTGCCAGCAACCGGGAGGGCGGGACCGGGGAGCTGTTTTTT. Translation gives CASNREGGTGELFF.

V usage is TRBV7-3 and J usage is TRBJ2-1; 9 bases line up with TRBD1. The CDR3 contains 17 residues. The V gene's germline CDR1 is SGHTA and CDR2 FQGTGA. Trimming removed 5 bases from V and 7 bases from J; junction bases left unmatched: 15. CDR3 coding DNA: TGTGCCAGCAGCGAGGCTCCCGGGACAGGGAAAGGTAATGAGCAGTTCTTC. This codes for CASSEAPGTGKGNEQFF. Based on the CDR3 plus reference TRBV7-3 and TRBJ2-1, the full variable domain is GAGVSQTPSNKVTEKGKYVELRCDPISGHTALYWYRQSLGQGPEFLIYFQGTGAADDSGLPNDRFFAVRPEGSVSTLKIQRTERGDSAVYLCASSEAPGTGKGNEQFFGPGTRLTVL.

The V gene is TRBV25-1, the J gene TRBJ2-6; 7 bases are shared with TRBD1. Trimming at V came to 4 bases and at J to 0 bases, leaving 6 bases not matched to a gene. CDR1 and CDR2 (germline): MGHDK, SYGVNS. This CDR3 is built from 17 residues. CDR3 in DNA: TGTGCCAGCAGTGGGGGACAGCAACTCTCTGGGGCCAACGTCCTGACTTTC. This encodes CASSGGQQLSGANVLTF.

This clone was seen only once. The chain couples TRBV5-6 to TRBJ1-3, with a possible D match to TRBD1 (5 bases). V was shortened by 1 base and J by 2 bases, with 7 bases between the two germline ends. Germline V gene lookup returns CDR1 SGHDT and CDR2 YYEEEE. The CDR3 sequence is 14 residues long. For the CDR3, the DNA is TGTGCCAGCAGCTTGCGGGGGGCTGGAAACACCATATATTTT. It specifies CASSLRGAGNTIYF. Using reference TRBV5-6 and TRBJ1-3 for the parts outside the CDR3, the full variable domain is DAGVTQSPTHLIKTRGQQVTLRCSPKSGHDTVSWYQQALGQGPQFIFQYYEEEERQRGNFPDRFSGHQFPNYSSELNVNALLLGDSALYLCASSLRGAGNTIYFGEGSWLTVV.

The rearrangement joins TRBV24-1 to TRBJ1-2, with 7 bases lining up with TRBD1. The CDR3 is 13 amino acids. Trimming took 6 bases from V and 8 from J; bases not matched to a gene: 8. Germline V gives CDR1 KGHDR, CDR2 SFDVKD. Here the CDR3 reads CATSRTGTMGYTF. The CDR3 DNA follows: TGTGCCACCAGTCGGACAGGAACTATGGGCTACACCTTC.

The rearrangement links TRBV5-1 to TRBJ2-4; D is possibly TRBD2 (6 bases). The germline CDR1 and CDR2 sequences are SGHRS and YFSETQ. This CDR3 is built from 16 residues. The V and J ends lost 0 bases and 0 bases respectively, with 10 bases between them. The CDR3 DNA reads as TGCGCCAGCAGCTTGGGCGGGGACTTAGCCAAAAACATTCAGTACTTC. As protein: CASSLGGDLAKNIQYF.

This chain links TRBV18 with TRBJ1-2; maybe TRBD1 (6 bases). V was pared by 2 bases and J by 6 bases, with 13 bases between. CDR1 and CDR2 (germline): KGHSH, LQKENI. There are 14 residues in the CDR3. CDR3 region: CASSPIRAGDGYTF. The CDR3 DNA reads as TGTGCCAGCTCACCAATTCGGGCAGGGGATGGCTACACCTTC.

This rearrangement joins TRBV5-1 to TRBJ1-2; a weak D match, TRBD1 (5 bases). The CDR3 has 15 amino acids. Per the germline V gene, CDR1 is SGHRS and CDR2 is YFSETQ. The V end was cut by 0 bases, the J end by 7 bases, with 16 bases between. As DNA, the CDR3 is TGCGCCAGCAGCTTGGTATCAGTCAGGGAAACTGGCTACACCTTC. Its translation: CASSLVSVRETGYTF. Combining the CDR3 with reference TRBV5-1 and TRBJ1-2 gives the whole variable domain KAGVTQTPRYLIKTRGQQVTLSCSPISGHRSVSWYQQTPGQGLQFLFEYFSETQRNKGNFPGRFSGRQFSNSRSEMNVSTLELGDSALYLCASSLVSVRETGYTFGSGTRLTVV.

V is TRBV7-8 and J is TRBJ2-3; 12 bases line up with TRBD2. Germline assignment: CDR1 SGHVS and CDR2 FQNEAQ. The CDR3 length is 15 residues. V dropped 1 base and J dropped 14; count of bases not matched to a gene: 10. This chain's CDR3 is CASSLGTSGGPRGYF. The CDR3 coding sequence is TGTGCCAGCAGCTTAGGCACTAGCGGGGGGCCTCGGGGGTATTTT.

The rearrangement links TRBV10-2 to TRBJ2-7, with D perhaps TRBD1 (6 bases). Deletions cut 2 bases from V and 0 bases from J, with 8 bases between. The CDR3 contains 14 residues. CDR1 WSHSY and CDR2 SAAADI come from the germline V gene. In DNA form, the CDR3 reads TGCGCCAGCAGTGAGACAGGGACCTCCTACGAGCAGTACTTC. Protein: CASSETGTSYEQYF.

The chain carries TRBV3-1 (or the pseudogene TRBV3-2) and TRBJ2-1; 9 bases are shared with TRBD2. This CDR3 has 16 amino acids. Germline assignment: CDR1 LGHDT and CDR2 YNNKEL (reference sequence). V gave up 4 bases and J gave up 4 bases; unmatched junction bases: 8. This CDR3 is CASSPTSGGAYNEQFF. Written as DNA, the CDR3 is TGTGCCAGCAGCCCGACTAGCGGAGGGGCATACAATGAGCAGTTCTTC.

The chain employs TRBV7-2 and TRBJ1-1; D call uncertain. There are 15 residues in the CDR3. Trimming removed 4 bases at V and 2 bases at J, with 14 bases between. Germline V lookup: CDR1 SGHTA, CDR2 FQGNSA. CDR3 protein: CASSSTRGLNTEAFF. In DNA form, the CDR3 reads TGTGCCAGCAGCTCTACACGGGGTCTAAACACTGAAGCTTTCTTT. Variable domain in full (rest from reference TRBV7-2 and TRBJ1-1): GAGVSQSPSNKVTEKGKDVELRCDPISGHTALYWYRQSLGQGLEFLIYFQGNSAPDKSGLPSDRFSAERTGGSVSTLTIQRTQQEDSAVYLCASSSTRGLNTEAFFGQGTRLTVV.